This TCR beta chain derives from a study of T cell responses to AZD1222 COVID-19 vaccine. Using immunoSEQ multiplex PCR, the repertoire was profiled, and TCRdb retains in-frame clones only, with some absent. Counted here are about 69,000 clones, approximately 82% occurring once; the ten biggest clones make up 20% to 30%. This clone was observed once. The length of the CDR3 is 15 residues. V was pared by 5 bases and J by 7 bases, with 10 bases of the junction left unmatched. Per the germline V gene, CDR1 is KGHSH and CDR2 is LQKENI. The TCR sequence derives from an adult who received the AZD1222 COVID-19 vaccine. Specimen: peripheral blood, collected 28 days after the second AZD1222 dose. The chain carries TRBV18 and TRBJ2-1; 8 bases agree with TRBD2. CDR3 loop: CASSLSGGQANEQFF. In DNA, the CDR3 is TGTGCCAGCTCATTATCGGGGGGGCAGGCTAATGAGCAGTTCTTC.